This T cell receptor (beta chain) was found in a study of blood T cell repertoires in COVID-19. Study-level information: T cells, B-cell-depleted T cells, or PBMCs provided the cDNA or gDNA that served as material.

The J segment lost 7 bases and the V segment lost 4 bases, leaving 10 bases of the junction unmatched. This CDR3 is built from 16 residues. Germline loops: CDR1 SGHNT, CDR2 YYREEE (reference sequence). Per the authors' pipeline: Counts of nucleated cells, estimated from reference gene primer amplification, were obtained. TCRdb's table, derived via immunoSEQ multiplex PCR, lists solely in-frame clones and lacks some. That table gives V, J and clone size, and the DNA gave D and trimming. This sample has about 180,000 clones, with roughly nine tenths found just once. The receptor's source is a woman under 40 with active or convalescent COVID-19. The V and J genes are TRBV5-4 and TRBJ1-6; 8 nucleotides line up with TRBD1. Specimen: peripheral blood. This CDR3 reads CASSPLGQDLNSPLHF. CDR3 sequence (DNA): TGTGCCAGCAGCCCGCTGGGACAGGATCTCAATTCACCCCTCCACTTT.